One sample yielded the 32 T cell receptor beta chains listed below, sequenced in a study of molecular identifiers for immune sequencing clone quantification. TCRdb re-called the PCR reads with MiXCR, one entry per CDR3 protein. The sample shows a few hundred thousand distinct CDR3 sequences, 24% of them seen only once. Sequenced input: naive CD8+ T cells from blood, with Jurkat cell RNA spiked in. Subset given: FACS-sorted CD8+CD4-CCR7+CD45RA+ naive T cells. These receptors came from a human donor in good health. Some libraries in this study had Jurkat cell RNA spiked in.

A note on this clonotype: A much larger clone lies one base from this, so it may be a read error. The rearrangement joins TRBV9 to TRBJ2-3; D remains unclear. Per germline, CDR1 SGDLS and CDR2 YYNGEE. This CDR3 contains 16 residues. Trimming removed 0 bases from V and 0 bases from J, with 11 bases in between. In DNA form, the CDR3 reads TGTGCCAGCAGCGTAGGGGCAGGATGGAGCACAGATACGCAGTATTTT. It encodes CASSVGAGWSTDTQYF.

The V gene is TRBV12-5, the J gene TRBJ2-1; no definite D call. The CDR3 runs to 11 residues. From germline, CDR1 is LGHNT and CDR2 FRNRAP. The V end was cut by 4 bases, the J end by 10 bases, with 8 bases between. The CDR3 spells CASGSYLEQFF. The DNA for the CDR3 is TGTGCTAGTGGTTCGTACCTAGAGCAGTTCTTC.

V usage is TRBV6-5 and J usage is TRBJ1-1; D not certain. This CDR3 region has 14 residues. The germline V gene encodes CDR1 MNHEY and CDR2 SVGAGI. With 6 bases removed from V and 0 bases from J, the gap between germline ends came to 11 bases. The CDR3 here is CASSDRHLNTEAFF. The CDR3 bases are TGTGCCAGCAGCGACCGACATTTGAACACTGAAGCTTTCTTT.

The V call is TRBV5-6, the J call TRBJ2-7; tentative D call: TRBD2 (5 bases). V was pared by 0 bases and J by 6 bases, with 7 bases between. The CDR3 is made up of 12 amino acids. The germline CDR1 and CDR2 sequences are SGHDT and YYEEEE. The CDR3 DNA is TGTGCCAGCAGCTTGGGGCGGGCCGAGCAGTACTTC. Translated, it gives CASSLGRAEQYF.

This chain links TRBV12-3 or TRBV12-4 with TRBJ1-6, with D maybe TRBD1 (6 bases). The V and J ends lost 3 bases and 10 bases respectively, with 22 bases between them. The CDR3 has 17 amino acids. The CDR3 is CASSFPTDGERGSPLHF. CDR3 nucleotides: TGTGCCAGCAGTTTCCCCACCGACGGGGAAAGGGGGTCACCCCTCCACTTT.

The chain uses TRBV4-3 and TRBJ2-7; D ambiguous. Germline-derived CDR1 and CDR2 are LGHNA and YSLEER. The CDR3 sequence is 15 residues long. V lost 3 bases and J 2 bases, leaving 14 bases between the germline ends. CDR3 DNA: TGCGCCAGCAGCCATGACCGGGCGCGCCCCTACGAGCAGTACTTC. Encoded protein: CASSHDRARPYEQYF.

The CDR3 coding sequence is TGTGCCAGTAGTATAGATAGGGCTAGCGGGGGGGCCTACAATGAGCAGTTCTTC. Translating gives CASSIDRASGGAYNEQFF. The chain joins TRBV19 to TRBJ2-1, with 12 positions matching TRBD2. Germline V gene sequence: CDR1 LNHDA, CDR2 SQIVND (reference sequence). The V gene end was trimmed by 0 bases and the J gene end by 2 bases; junction bases not matched to a gene: 5. The length of the CDR3 is 18 residues.

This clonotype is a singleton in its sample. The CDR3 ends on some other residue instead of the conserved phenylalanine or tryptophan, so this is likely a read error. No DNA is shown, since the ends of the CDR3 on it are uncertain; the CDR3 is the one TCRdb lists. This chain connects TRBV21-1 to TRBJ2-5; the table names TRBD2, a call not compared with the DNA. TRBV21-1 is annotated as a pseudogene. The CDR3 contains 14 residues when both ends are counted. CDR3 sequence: CASSDSSSSPAGGS.

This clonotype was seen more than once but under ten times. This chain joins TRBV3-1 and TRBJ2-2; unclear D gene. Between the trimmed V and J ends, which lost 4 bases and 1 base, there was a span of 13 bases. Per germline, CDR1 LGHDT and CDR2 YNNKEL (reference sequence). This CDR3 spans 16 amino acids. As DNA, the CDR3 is TGTGCCAGCAGCCCGATCGGAGAAGGGAACACCGGGGAGCTGTTTTTT. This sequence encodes CASSPIGEGNTGELFF.

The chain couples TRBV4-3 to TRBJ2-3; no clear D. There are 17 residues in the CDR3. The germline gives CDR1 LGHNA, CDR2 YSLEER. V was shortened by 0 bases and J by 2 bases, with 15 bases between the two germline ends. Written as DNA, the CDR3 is TGCGCCAGCAGCCAAGATTCCACCCAACTACCCACAGATACGCAGTATTTT. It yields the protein CASSQDSTQLPTDTQYF.

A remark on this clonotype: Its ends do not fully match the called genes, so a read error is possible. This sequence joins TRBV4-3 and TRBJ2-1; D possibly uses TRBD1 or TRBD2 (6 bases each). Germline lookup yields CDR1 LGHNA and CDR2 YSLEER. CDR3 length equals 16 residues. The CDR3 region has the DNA TGCGCCAGCAGCCAAGATCGGGGGCTAAATTACAATGAGCAGTCCTTC. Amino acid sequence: CASSQDRGLNYNEQSF.

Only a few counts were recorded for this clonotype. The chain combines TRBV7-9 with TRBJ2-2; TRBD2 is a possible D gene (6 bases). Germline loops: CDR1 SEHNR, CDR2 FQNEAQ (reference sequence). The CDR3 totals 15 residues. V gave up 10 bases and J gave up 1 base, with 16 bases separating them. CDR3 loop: CAISAEGLNTGELFF. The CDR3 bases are TGTGCCATTTCCGCGGAGGGGTTGAACACCGGGGAGCTGTTTTTT.

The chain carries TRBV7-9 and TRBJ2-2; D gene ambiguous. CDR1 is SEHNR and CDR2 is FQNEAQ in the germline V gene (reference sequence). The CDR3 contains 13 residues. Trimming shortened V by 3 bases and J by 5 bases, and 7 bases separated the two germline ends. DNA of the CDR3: TGTGCCAGCAGCTTGACGGGTACCGGGGAGCTGTTTTTT. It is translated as CASSLTGTGELFF.

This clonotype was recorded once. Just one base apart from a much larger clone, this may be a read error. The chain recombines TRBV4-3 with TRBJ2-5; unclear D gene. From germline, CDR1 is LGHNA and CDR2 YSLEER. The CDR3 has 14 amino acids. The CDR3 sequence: CASRPPGTQETKYF. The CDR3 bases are TGCGCCAGCAGACCCCCGGGCACCCAAGAGACCAAGTACTTC.

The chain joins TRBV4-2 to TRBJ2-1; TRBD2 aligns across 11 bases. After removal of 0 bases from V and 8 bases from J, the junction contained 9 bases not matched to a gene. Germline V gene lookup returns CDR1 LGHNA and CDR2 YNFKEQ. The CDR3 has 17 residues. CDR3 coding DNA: TGTGCCAGCAGCCAAGACGCGGTAGCGGGAGGGCCTGATGAGCAGTTCTTC. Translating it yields CASSQDAVAGGPDEQFF.

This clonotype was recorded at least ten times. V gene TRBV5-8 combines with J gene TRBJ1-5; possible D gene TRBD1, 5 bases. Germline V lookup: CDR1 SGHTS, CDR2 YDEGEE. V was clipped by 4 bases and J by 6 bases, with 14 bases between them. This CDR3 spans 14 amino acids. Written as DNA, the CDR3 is TGTGCCAGCAGCAACGGTCGGGGGGTTCAGCCCCAGCATTTT. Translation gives CASSNGRGVQPQHF.

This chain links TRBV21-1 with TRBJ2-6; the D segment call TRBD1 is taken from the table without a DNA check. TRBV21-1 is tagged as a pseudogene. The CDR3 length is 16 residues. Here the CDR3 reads CVSSKRGQASWNVLTF. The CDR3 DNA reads TGTGTCAGCAGCAAAAGGGGACAGGCCTCTTGGAACGTCCTGACTTTC.

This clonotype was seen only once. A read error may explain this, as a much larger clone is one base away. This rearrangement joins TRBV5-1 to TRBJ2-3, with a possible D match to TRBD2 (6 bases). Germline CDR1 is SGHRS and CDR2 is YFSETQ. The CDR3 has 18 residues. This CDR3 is CASSLEGASAWPTDTLYF. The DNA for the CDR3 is TGCGCCAGCAGCTTGGAAGGGGCTAGCGCCTGGCCCACAGATACGCTGTATTTT.

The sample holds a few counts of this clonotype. CDR3 DNA: TGTGCCAGCAGCCCGACGACAGGGATCACTGAAGCTTTCTTT. This codes for CASSPTTGITEAFF. The genes are TRBV7-3 and TRBJ1-1; TRBD1 matches 7 bases. The V segment lost 5 bases and the J segment 4 bases; nucleotides outside the gene matches: 7. Germline V gives CDR1 SGHTA, CDR2 FQGTGA. This CDR3 has 14 amino acids.

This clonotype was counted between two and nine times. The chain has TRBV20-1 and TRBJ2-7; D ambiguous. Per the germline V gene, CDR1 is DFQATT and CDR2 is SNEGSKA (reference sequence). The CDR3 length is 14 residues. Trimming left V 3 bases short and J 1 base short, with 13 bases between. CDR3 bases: TGCAGTGCTAGCGCAGCCCGAGATTCCTACGAGCAGTACTTC. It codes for CSASAARDSYEQYF.

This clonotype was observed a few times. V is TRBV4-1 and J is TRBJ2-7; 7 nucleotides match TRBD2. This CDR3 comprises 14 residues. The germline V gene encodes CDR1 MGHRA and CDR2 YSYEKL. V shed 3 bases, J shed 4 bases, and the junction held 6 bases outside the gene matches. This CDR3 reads CASSHERGGYEQYF. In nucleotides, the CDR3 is TGCGCCAGCAGCCACGAGCGGGGCGGGTACGAGCAGTACTTC.

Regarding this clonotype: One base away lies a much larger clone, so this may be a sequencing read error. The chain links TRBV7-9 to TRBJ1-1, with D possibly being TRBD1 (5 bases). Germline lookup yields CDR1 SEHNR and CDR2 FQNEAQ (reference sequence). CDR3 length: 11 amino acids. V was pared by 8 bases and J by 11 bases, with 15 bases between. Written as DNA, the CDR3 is TGTGCCAGCGGGGCCGGGACCAGCGCTTTCTTT. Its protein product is CASGAGTSAFF.

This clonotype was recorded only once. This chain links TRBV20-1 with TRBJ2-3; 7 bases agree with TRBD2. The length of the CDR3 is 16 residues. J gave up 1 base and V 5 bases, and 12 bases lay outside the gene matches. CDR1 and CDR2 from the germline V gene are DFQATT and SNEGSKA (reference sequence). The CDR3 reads CSAFPGEGVRTDTQYF. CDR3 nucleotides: TGCAGTGCTTTTCCCGGGGAGGGTGTGCGCACAGATACGCAGTATTTT.

CDR3 protein: CASSLTSSGGAYEQYF. As DNA, the CDR3 is TGTGCCAGCAGCCTTACTTCTAGCGGGGGGGCCTACGAGCAGTACTTC. The chain links TRBV14 to TRBJ2-7; 12 nucleotides agree with TRBD2. Germline V gives CDR1 SGHDN, CDR2 FVKESK. The CDR3 consists of 16 residues. Losses at the gene ends were 4 bases for V and 2 bases for J; bases not matched to a gene: 6.

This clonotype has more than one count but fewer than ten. CDR3 in DNA: TGTGCCAGCAGCCCGCCTATGGCTGACAGGGACGATGAAAAACTGTTTTTT. It translates to CASSPPMADRDDEKLFF. The genes are TRBV7-9 and TRBJ1-4; 7 bases line up with TRBD1. The V and J ends lost 5 bases and 6 bases, in that order; junction bases with no gene match: 15. CDR1 is SEHNR and CDR2 is FQNEAQ in the germline V gene (reference sequence). The CDR3 extends over 17 amino acids. Looking up the rest from reference TRBV7-9 and TRBJ1-4 gives the full variable domain: DTGVSQNPRHKITKRGQNVTFRCDPISEHNRLYWYRQTLGQGPEFLTYFQNEAQLEKSRLLSDRFSAERPKGSFSTLEIQRTEQGDSAMYLCASSPPMADRDDEKLFFGSGTQLSVL.

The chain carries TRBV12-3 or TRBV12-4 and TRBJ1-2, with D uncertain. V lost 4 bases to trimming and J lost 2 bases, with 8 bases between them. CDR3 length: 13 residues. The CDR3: CASSSDENYGYTF. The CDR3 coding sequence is TGTGCCAGCAGTTCGGACGAAAACTATGGCTACACCTTC.

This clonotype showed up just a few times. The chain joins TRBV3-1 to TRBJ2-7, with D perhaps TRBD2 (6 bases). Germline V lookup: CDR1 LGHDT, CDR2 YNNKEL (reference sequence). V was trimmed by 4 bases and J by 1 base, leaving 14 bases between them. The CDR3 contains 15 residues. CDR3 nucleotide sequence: TGTGCCAGCAGCCCGAGGGCCGGGAGTTCCTACGAGCAGTACTTC. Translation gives CASSPRAGSSYEQYF.

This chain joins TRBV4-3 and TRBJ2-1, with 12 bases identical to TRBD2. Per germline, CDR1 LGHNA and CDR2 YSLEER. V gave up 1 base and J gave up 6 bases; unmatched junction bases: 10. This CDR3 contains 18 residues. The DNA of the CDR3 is TGCGCCAGCAGCCAAGTGATCCTAGCGGGAGGGGCGGGCAATGAGCAGTTCTTC. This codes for CASSQVILAGGAGNEQFF.

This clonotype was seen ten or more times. This CDR3 is CASSLVAGGQSGEQFF. DNA of the CDR3: TGTGCCAGCAGCTTAGTGGCGGGGGGGCAATCTGGTGAGCAGTTCTTC. The chain joins TRBV7-6 to TRBJ2-1; 9 bases line up with TRBD2. The CDR3 is 16 residues long. V dropped 1 base and J dropped 9; count of bases not matched to a gene: 10. Germline V gives CDR1 SGHVS, CDR2 FNYEAQ.

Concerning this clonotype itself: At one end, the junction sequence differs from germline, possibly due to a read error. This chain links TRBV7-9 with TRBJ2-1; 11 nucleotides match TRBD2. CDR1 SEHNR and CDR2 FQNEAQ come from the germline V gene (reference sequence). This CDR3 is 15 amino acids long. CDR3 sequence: CASSLIAGGLDEPFF. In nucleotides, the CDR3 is TGTGCCAGCAGCCTGATAGCGGGGGGGCTGGATGAGCCGTTCTTC. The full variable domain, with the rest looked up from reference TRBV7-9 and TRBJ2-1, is DTGVSQNPRHKITKRGQNVTFRCDPISEHNRLYWYRQTLGQGPEFLTYFQNEAQLEKSRLLSDRFSAERPKGSFSTLEIQRTEQGDSAMYLCASSLIAGGLDEPFFGPGTRLTVL.

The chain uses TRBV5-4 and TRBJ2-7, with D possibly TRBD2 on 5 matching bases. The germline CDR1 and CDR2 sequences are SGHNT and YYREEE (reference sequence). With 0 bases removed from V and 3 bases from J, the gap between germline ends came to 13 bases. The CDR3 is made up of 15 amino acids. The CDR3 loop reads CASSLDPGLSYEQYF. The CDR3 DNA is TGTGCCAGCAGCTTGGATCCGGGGTTGAGCTACGAGCAGTACTTC. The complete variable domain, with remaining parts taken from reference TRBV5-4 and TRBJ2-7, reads ETGVTQSPTHLIKTRGQQVTLRCSSQSGHNTVSWYQQALGQGPQFIFQYYREEENGRGNFPPRFSGLQFPNYSSELNVNALELDDSALYLCASSLDPGLSYEQYFGPGTRLTVT.

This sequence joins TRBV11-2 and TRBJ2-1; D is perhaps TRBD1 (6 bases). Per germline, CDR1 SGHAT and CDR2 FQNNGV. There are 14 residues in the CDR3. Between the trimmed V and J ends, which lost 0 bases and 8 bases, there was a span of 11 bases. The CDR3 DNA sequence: TGTGCCAGCAGCTTAGATAGGGGGTCGGATGAGCAGTTCTTC. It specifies CASSLDRGSDEQFF.